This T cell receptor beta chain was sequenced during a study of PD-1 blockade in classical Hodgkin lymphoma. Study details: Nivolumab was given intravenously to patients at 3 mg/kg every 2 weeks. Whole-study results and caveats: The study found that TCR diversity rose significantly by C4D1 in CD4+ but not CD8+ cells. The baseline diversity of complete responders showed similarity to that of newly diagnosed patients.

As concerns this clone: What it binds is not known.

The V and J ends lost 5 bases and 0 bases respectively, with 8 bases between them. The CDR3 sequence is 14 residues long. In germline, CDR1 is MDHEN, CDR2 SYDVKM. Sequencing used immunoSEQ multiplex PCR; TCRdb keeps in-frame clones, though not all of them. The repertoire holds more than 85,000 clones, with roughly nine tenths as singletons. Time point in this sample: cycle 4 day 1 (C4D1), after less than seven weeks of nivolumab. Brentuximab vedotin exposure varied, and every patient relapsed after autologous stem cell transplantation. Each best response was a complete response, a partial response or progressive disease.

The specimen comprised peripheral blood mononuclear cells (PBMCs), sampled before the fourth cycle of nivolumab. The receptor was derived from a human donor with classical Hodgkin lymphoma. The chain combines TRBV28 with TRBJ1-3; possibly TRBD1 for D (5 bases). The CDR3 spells CASSRTGSGNTIYF. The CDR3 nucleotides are TGTGCCAGCAGTCGCACAGGCTCTGGAAACACCATATATTTT. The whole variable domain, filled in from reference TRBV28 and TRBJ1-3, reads DVKVTQSSRYLVKRTGEKVFLECVQDMDHENMFWYRQDPGLGLRLIYFSYDVKMKEKGDIPEGYSVSREKKERFSLILESASTNQTSMYLCASSRTGSGNTIYFGEGSWLTVV.